This T cell receptor beta chain was documented in a study of T cell responses to AZD1222 COVID-19 vaccine. This table comes from immunoSEQ multiplex PCR, and its TCRdb copy is limited to in-frame clones, with some not included. This table has 200,000 or so clones, approximately 87% appearing once. Whole-study findings and limits: Donors skewed white British and female; clonal diversity was possibly underestimated. Only six people who got AZD1222 tested seropositive at baseline.

Of note for this clone: What it recognizes is unknown.

Source: peripheral blood, taken on day 0 of MenACWY control vaccination. This clonotype was obtained from an adult in good health.

CDR3 sequence: CASSPGVARWDTEAFF. For the CDR3, the DNA is TGTGCCAGCTCACCAGGGGTTGCAAGATGGGACACTGAAGCTTTCTTT. This chain connects TRBV18 to TRBJ1-1; no definite D call. Germline V gene data show CDR1 as KGHSH and CDR2 as LQKENI. Trimming pared 2 bases from V and 3 bases from J, leaving 16 bases between. This CDR3 has 16 amino acids.